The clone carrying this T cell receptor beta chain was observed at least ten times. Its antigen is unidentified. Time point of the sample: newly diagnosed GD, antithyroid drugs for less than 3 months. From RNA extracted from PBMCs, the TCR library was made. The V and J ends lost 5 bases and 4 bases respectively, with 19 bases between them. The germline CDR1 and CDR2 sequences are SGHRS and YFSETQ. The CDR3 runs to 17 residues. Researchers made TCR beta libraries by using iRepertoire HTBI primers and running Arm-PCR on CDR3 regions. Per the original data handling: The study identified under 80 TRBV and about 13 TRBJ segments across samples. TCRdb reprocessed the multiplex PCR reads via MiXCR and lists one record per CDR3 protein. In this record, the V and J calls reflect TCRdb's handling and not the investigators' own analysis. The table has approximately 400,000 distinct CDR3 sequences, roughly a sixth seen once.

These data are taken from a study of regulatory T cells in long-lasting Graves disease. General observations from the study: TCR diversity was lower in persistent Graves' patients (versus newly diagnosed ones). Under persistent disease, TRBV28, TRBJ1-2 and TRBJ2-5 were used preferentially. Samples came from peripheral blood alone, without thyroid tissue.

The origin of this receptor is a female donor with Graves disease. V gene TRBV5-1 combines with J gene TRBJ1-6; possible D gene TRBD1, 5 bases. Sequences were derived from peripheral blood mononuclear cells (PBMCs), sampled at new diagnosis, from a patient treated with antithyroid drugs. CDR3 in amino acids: CASRYDTGTEYNSPLHF. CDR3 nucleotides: TGCGCCAGCAGATATGATACCGGGACGGAGTATAATTCACCCCTCCACTTT.